This is a list of T cell receptor beta chains from one sample in a study of neoadjuvant anti-PD-1 for oral cavity cancer. The assay was immunoSEQ multiplex PCR, and TCRdb's table has in-frame clones only and misses some. The sample has some 14,000 clones; approximately 72% are singletons. Here the sequenced sample was PBMCs, taken after nivolumab (anti-PD-1) treatment. All receptors come from a person aged 35-80 years with oral cavity squamous cell carcinoma. CDR3s include the opening cysteine and the closing phenylalanine or tryptophan. Fields, in order: V gene, CDR3 protein.

>TRBV15
CATSSEITYEQYF
>TRBV30
CAWMNRVGYNEQFF
>TRBV5-1
CASSRLVSAYEQYF
>TRBV7-8
CASSPTQGGRGTNEKLFF
>TRBV5-1
CASSLGQPGEKLFF
>TRBV4-2
CASSQSGPTEAFF
>TRBV15
CATSRDPQRTTEAFF
>TRBV7-8
CASSFGRATTNEKLFF
>TRBV19
CASSIYLAGVPDTQYF
>TRBV7-6
CASSLGLGGWQETQYF
>TRBV7-7
CASSFGTNRGNTEAFF
>TRBV10-3
CAISDLTGGYNEQFF
>TRBV7-2
CASSLHRDTQYF
>TRBV6-4
CASSDSRTGANVLTF
>TRBV28
CASSPFGQNYGYTF
>TRBV6-4
CASSEGYSNQPQHF
>TRBV29-1
CSVEGGYYGYTF
>TRBV18
CASSPGRADTQYF
>TRBV27
CASSLSGRALTGELFF
>TRBV7-3
CASSLIQGGEQFF
>TRBV10-2
CASSVRGTGADQPQHF
>TRBV27
CASSPTPRMGEQFF
>TRBV6-5
CASSSGDKNIQYF
>TRBV15
CATSPDRGGSYEQYF
>TRBV29-1
CSVSSARKSTDTQYF
>TRBV28
CASTIFFAGGYTF
>TRBV27
CASSPTQGGVYEQYF
>TRBV6-5
CASKTGQGSYEQYF
>TRBV19
CASSSRRDISTNEKLFF
>TRBV11-2
CASSILEGAGKLFF
>TRBV5-6
CASSFSLTGANYGYTF
>TRBV6-5
CASSLRDRSYNEQFF
>TRBV27
CASSLSAQGTGELFF
>TRBV19
CASSLGPNYNEQFF
>TRBV6-5
CASSYQDGTQYF
>TRBV6-4
CASSDSSGRGSYEQYF
>TRBV7-2
CASSGPGLLNTGELFF
>TRBV7-9
CASGPEDQPQHF
>TRBV11-2
CASSLETGETQYF
>TRBV27
CASSFGTPDYNEQFF
>TRBV2
CASTTRLASYNEQFF